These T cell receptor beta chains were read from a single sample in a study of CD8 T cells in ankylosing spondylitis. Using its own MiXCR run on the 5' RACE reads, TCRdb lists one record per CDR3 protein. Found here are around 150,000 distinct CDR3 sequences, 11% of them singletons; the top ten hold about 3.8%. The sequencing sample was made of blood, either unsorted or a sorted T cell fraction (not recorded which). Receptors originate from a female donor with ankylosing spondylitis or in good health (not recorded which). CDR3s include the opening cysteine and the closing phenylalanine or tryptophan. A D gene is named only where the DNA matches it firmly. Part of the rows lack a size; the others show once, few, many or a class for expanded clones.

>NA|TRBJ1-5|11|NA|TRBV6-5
TGTGCCAGCAGCGGGAACGGTTTGAAGCATTTT
CASSGNGLKHF
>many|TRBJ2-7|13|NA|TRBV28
TGTGCCAGCATGACAGAGCCGTTATACGAGCAGTACTTC
CASMTEPLYEQYF
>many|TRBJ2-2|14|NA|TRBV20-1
TGCAGTGCTATTAAGGGTACGAACACCGGGGAGCTGTTTTTT
CSAIKGTNTGELFF
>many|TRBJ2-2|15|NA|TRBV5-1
TGCGCCAGCAGGCCCCCTTCGGACCTCACCGGGGAGCTGTTTTTT
CASRPPSDLTGELFF
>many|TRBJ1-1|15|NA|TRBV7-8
TGTGCCAGCAGCACGTGGACAGAGCTACACACTGAAGCTTTCTTT
CASSTWTELHTEAFF
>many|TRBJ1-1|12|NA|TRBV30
TGTGCCTGGATGAGAGGGCTCACTGAAGCTTTCTTT
CAWMRGLTEAFF
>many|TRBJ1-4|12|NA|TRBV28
TGTGCCAGCAGTTTATTGATCGGGGAACTGTTTTTT
CASSLLIGELFF
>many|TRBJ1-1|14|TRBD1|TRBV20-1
TGCAGTGCTCGGGTCGGACAGGGATTGAGAGAAGCTTTCTTT
CSARVGQGLREAFF
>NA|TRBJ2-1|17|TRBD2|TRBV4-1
TGCGCCAGCAGCCCCCAGGAGCGGGGGGGATCCTACAATGAGCAGTTCTTC
CASSPQERGGSYNEQFF
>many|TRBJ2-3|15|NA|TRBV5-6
TGTGCCAGCAGCCTTCGGCTGGGGGGTGGGGATACGCAGTATTTT
CASSLRLGGGDTQYF
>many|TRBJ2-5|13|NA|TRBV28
TGTGCTCAGCAAGGAGTAGTACGAGAGACCCAGTACTTC
CAQQGVVRETQYF
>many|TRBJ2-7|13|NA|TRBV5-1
TGCGCCAGCAGCTGGGACTCGTCCTACGAGCAGTACTTC
CASSWDSSYEQYF
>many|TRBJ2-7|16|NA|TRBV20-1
TGCAGTGCTAGAGATTTCTTCGACGGGGCCACCTACGAGCAGTACTTC
CSARDFFDGATYEQYF
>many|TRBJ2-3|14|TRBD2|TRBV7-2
TGTGCCAGCAGCTGGACTAGCGGGGACGATACGCAGTATTTT
CASSWTSGDDTQYF
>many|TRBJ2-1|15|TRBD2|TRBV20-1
TGCAGTGCTAGCCTCCAGAGCGGGGGAGGCGATGAGCAGTTCTTC
CSASLQSGGGDEQFF
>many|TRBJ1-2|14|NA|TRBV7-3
TGTGCCAGCAGCCCCCGAACTGGGGTCGGTGGCTACACCTTC
CASSPRTGVGGYTF
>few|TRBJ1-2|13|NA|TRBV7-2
TGTGCCAGCAGCTTAGCGTTCCCGGATGGCCACACCTTC
CASSLAFPDGHTF
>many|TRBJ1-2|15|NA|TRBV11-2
TGTGCCAGCTCTGCCCCGTGGGAGGCTAAGTATGGCTACACCTTC
CASSAPWEAKYGYTF
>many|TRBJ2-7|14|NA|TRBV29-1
TGCAGCGCCCAACAAGGACAGGGAGGGTACGAGCAGTACTTC
CSAQQGQGGYEQYF
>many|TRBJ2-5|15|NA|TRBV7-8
TGTGCCAGCATCCGACAGGGACTCTCAGGAGAGACCCAGTACTTC
CASIRQGLSGETQYF
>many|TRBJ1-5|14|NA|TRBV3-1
TGTGCCAGCAGCCAAGCCGCGAGGGATCAGCCCCAGCATTTT
CASSQAARDQPQHF
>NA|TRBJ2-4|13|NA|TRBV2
TGTGCCAGTTTCCGGGACGCCGGGAACATTCAGTACTTC
CASFRDAGNIQYF
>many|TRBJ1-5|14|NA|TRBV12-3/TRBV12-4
TGTGCCAGCACTCGTTCTGGGGCAGATCAGCCCCAGCATTTT
CASTRSGADQPQHF
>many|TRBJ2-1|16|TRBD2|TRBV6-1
TGTGCCAGCAGTCCGTACACGGGAGGTTCTAAGAATGAGCAGTTCTTC
CASSPYTGGSKNEQFF
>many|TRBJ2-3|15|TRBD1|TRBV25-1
TGTGCCAGCAGTGACCAACAGGGGGTGTCAGATACGCAGTATTTT
CASSDQQGVSDTQYF
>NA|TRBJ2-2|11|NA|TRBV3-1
TGTGCCAGCAGCCAGGTTGGGGAGCTGTTTTTT
CASSQVGELFF
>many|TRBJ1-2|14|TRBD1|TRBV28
TGTGCCAGCATCTCGACAGGGGAATTGTATGGCTACACCTTC
CASISTGELYGYTF
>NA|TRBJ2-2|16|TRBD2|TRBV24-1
TGTGCCACCAGTGGCTTTACCGGGACTAGAGACGGGGAGCTGTTTTTT
CATSGFTGTRDGELFF
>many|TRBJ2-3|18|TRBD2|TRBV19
TGTGCCAGTAGCCCCCGGGGACTAGCGGGAAGCATCACAGATACGCAGTATTTT
CASSPRGLAGSITDTQYF
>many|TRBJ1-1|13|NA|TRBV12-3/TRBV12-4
TGTGCCAGCAAACACGGGGGAACGGCTGAAGCTTTCTTT
CASKHGGTAEAFF
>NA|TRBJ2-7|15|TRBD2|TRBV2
TGTGCCAGCAGATTAGCGGGGGCACAAACCTACGAGCAGTACTTC
CASRLAGAQTYEQYF
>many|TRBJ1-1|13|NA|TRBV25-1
TGTGCCAGCAGTGAACTTAAGAACACTGAAGCTTTCTTT
CASSELKNTEAFF
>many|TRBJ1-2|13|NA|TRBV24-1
TGTGCCACCAGTGTAGGGCAGGGTGGTGGCTACACCTTC
CATSVGQGGGYTF
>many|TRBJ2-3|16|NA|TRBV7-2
TGTGCCAGCAGCTTAAGAGGCCGGGGAAGCACAGATACGCAGTATTTT
CASSLRGRGSTDTQYF
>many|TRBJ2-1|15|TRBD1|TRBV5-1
TGCGCCAGCAGCTTAATCCAGGGGGTTTACAATGAGCAGTTCTTC
CASSLIQGVYNEQFF
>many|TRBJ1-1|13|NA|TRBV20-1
TGCAGTGCTAGGACCAGGGAGGGCACTGAAGCTTTCTTT
CSARTREGTEAFF
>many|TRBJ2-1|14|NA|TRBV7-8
TGTGCCAGCTCTAGAGGATTATCATACAATGAGCAGTTCTTC
CASSRGLSYNEQFF
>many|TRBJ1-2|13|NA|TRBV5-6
TGTGCCAGCAGCTTGTGGGTGGGCCATGGCTACACCTTC
CASSLWVGHGYTF
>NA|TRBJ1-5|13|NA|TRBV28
TGTGCCAGCAGTTCCCAGGGATATCGGACCCAGCATTTT
CASSSQGYRTQHF
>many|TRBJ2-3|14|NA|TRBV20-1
TGCAGTGCTAATGGTCGGGGGACCACAGATACGCAGTATTTT
CSANGRGTTDTQYF
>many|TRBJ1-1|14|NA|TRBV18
TGTGCCAGCTCGCCCAATGAGGCGAACACTGAAGCTTTCTTT
CASSPNEANTEAFF
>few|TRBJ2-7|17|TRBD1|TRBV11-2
TGTGCCAGCAGCCAGGGGGATCGGATAGCGCCGTCCTACGAGCAGTACTTC
CASSQGDRIAPSYEQYF
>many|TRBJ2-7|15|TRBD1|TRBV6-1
TGTGCCAGCAACCGAGGGACAGGAAGGTCCTACGAGCAGTACTTC
CASNRGTGRSYEQYF
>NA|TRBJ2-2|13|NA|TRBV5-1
TGCGCCAGCAGGTCTCAGGACACCGGGGAGCTGTTTTTT
CASRSQDTGELFF
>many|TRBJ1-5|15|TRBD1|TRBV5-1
TGCGCCAGCAGCTTGCAGGGGGGAAGCAATCAGCCCCAGCATTTT
CASSLQGGSNQPQHF
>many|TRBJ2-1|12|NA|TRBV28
TGTGCCAGCAGTTTTCGGAGCAATGAGCAGTTCTTC
CASSFRSNEQFF
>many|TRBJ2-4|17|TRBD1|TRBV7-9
TGTGCCAGCAGCCTTAGTCGGGACAGGGGAGCCAAAAACATTCAGTACTTC
CASSLSRDRGAKNIQYF
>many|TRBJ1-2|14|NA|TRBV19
TGTGCCAGTAGAGAGGCCTTAAGAGGCTATGGCTACACCTTC
CASREALRGYGYTF
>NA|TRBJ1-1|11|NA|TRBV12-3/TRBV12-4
TGTGCCTCTTACTACGGGGGGCTTGCTTTCTTT
CASYYGGLAFF
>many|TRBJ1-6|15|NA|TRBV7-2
TGTGCCAGCACCGTTCCCGGGGTTGCTAATTCACCCCTCCACTTT
CASTVPGVANSPLHF